This TCR gamma chain was recovered during a study of γδ T cells in repeated Plasmodium falciparum infection. The wider study: The natural-infection arm compared Malian children under seasonal malaria with matched Australian children. Sampling occurred at baseline, pre-infection for selected infections, and 21 days post-infection.

This clone was observed many times. The antigen is not known. Translating this DNA gives a protein that differs at residue 10 from the TCRdb one, which belongs to a much larger clone; a read error is likely, and the protein shown is this translation. Study results and caveats: Malian children's Vdelta2-negative repertoires appeared more expanded and less diverse than Australians'.

Flow sorting of PBMC yielded separate Vgamma9/Vdelta2+ and Vdelta2-negative gammadelta T cell populations for bulk repertoire analysis. TCRdb re-processed the multiplex PCR reads using CATT. Of approximately 32,000 gamma-chain clones in the sample, over 1.1% were seen once. Germline V lookup: CDR1 VTNTFY, CDR2 YDVSTARD (reference sequence). The CDR3 loop spans 14 amino acids. With 1 base clipped from V and 9 bases from J, the junction kept 12 bases outside the gene matches. The sample consisted of gamma-delta T cells from blood. This sequence was found in a pool of human donors (malaria-infected and uninfected, not separated). The chain carries TRGV3 and TRGJ1 or TRGJ2. The J gene comes from matching the DNA to germline here; TCRdb lacks it. The CDR3 reads CATWDSPGGCKKLF. In nucleotides, the CDR3 is TGTGCCACCTGGGACAGTCCGGGGGGTTGTAAGAAACTCTTT.